These 15 T cell receptor beta chains originate from one sample sequenced in a study of human T cells and chemical hapten exposure. Indicated time point: pre-sensitization, week 0. Treatment denoted: therapeutic diphenylcyclopropenone sensitization with weekly scalp DPC. TCRdb reprocessed the RACE reads with MiXCR, giving one entry per CDR3 protein. The data show about 80,000 distinct CDR3 sequences, around 15% seen once. The sample here was whole blood, taken in connection with sensitization to the hapten diphenylcyclopropenone (DPC). The receptors derive from a woman in her 50s with alopecia areata. Some clones in this sample may be carry-over from other donors' samples.

This clonotype occurred many times. The rearrangement uses TRBV28 and TRBJ2-1, with 7 nucleotides matching TRBD1. Germline CDR1 reads MDHEN; CDR2 reads SYDVKM. This CDR3 contains 15 residues. V was clipped by 4 bases and J by 3 bases; unmatched bases: 6. The CDR3 reads CASSSRQGSYNEQFF. CDR3 coding DNA: TGTGCCAGCAGTTCCCGACAGGGAAGCTACAATGAGCAGTTCTTC.

The table lists this clonotype with a few counts. This chain joins TRBV29-1 and TRBJ1-5; D perhaps matches TRBD1 (5 bases). Trimming removed 1 base at V and 7 bases at J, with 11 bases between. CDR3 length: 13 residues. Germline V gives CDR1 SQVTM, CDR2 ANQGSEA. The CDR3 reads CSVEAQGGQPQHF. The DNA of the CDR3 is TGCAGCGTTGAAGCGCAGGGAGGACAGCCCCAGCATTTT.

This clonotype was seen only a few times. The rearrangement uses TRBV5-1 and TRBJ2-3; D may be TRBD1 (6 bases). This CDR3 region has 14 residues. Germline V gene sequence: CDR1 SGHRS, CDR2 YFSETQ. V shed 3 bases and J shed 2 bases, with 10 bases lying between them. Here the CDR3 reads CASSSRTATDTQYF. The CDR3 DNA reads as TGCGCCAGCAGCTCCAGGACAGCCACAGATACGCAGTATTTT.

In this sample, this clonotype turned up a few times. This chain links TRBV20-1 with TRBJ2-7; TRBD2 matches at 7 bases. Looked up from germline, CDR1 is DFQATT and CDR2 is SNEGSKA (reference sequence). Losses at the gene ends were 5 bases for V and 2 bases for J; bases not matched to a gene: 9. CDR3 length: 14 residues. CDR3 nucleotides: TGCAGTGCTCGTCCCGAGCGGGAAGCCTACGAGCAGTACTTC. Protein product: CSARPEREAYEQYF.

This chain joins TRBV5-5 and TRBJ1-5; 7 bases map to TRBD1. The CDR3 totals 14 residues. The germline V gene encodes CDR1 SGHKS and CDR2 YYEKEE (reference sequence). Germline trimming cut 4 bases from V and 1 base from J; bases unmatched to any gene: 2. CDR3 in amino acids: CASSRDSSNQPQHF. The CDR3 DNA sequence: TGTGCCAGCAGCCGGGACAGCAGCAATCAGCCCCAGCATTTT.

The chain joins TRBV18 to TRBJ2-2; 8 bases map to TRBD1. The junction had 1 base not matched to a gene; V was cut back by 3 bases and J by 1 base. The CDR3 loop spans 15 amino acids. Germline loops: CDR1 KGHSH, CDR2 LQKENI. The CDR3 DNA reads as TGTGCCAGCTCACCGGACAGGGAGAACACCGGGGAGCTGTTTTTT. Its translation: CASSPDRENTGELFF.

Only one count was recorded for this clonotype. The junction departs from germline at one end; a sequencing error may be responsible. The V gene is TRBV28, the J gene TRBJ1-5; D unresolved. The CDR3 contains 12 residues. The germline V gene has CDR1 MDHEN and CDR2 SYDVKM. The CDR3: CASSFSHQPQHF. For the CDR3, the DNA is TGTGCCAGCAGTTTTAGCCATCAGCCCCAGCATTTT. The whole variable domain, filled in from reference TRBV28 and TRBJ1-5, reads DVKVTQSSRYLVKRTGEKVFLECVQDMDHENMFWYRQDPGLGLRLIYFSYDVKMKEKGDIPEGYSVSREKKERFSLILESASTNQTSMYLCASSFSHQPQHFGDGTRLSIL.

This clonotype was seen ten or more times. A much more abundant neighbour one base away suggests this may be a read error. V gene TRBV20-1 combines with J gene TRBJ2-2; 8 positions match TRBD2. Germline V gene sequence: CDR1 DFQATT, CDR2 SNEGSKA (reference sequence). The CDR3 extends over 15 amino acids. After removal of 0 bases from V and 4 bases from J, the junction contained 4 bases not matched to a gene. CDR3 sequence reads: CSAREAGVGTGELFF. The CDR3 bases are TGCAGTGCTAGAGAAGCGGGAGTAGGCACCGGGGAGCTGTTTTTT.

This clonotype was found many times. Here the CDR3 reads CASSRDNEQFF. The DNA of the CDR3 is TGTGCCAGCTCCCGGGACAATGAGCAGTTCTTC. This chain links TRBV18 with TRBJ2-1, with unresolved D. V dropped 6 bases and J dropped 5 bases, with 5 bases sitting between them. This CDR3 region has 11 residues. Germline lookup yields CDR1 KGHSH and CDR2 LQKENI. Full variable domain (rest looked up from reference TRBV18 and TRBJ2-1): NAGVMQNPRHLVRRRGQEARLRCSPMKGHSHVYWYRQLPEEGLKFMVYLQKENIIDESGMPKERFSAEFPKEGPSILRIQQVVRGDSAAYFCASSRDNEQFFGPGTRLTVL.

V usage is TRBV2 and J usage is TRBJ2-6, with 9 bases aligning to TRBD2. Per the germline V gene, CDR1 is SNHLY and CDR2 is FYNNEI. This CDR3 region has 17 residues. Germline trimming cut 6 bases from V and 3 bases from J; bases unmatched to any gene: 9. This chain's CDR3 is CASSVRGLAFGANVLTF. The CDR3 DNA follows: TGTGCCAGCAGCGTACGGGGACTAGCCTTTGGGGCCAACGTCCTGACTTTC.

The V call is TRBV20-1, the J call TRBJ2-7; possible D gene TRBD1, 6 bases. V dropped 4 bases and J dropped 2 bases, with 9 bases sitting between them. This CDR3 has 12 residues. Germline assignment: CDR1 DFQATT and CDR2 SNEGSKA (reference sequence). CDR3 DNA: TGCAGTGCTATACAGGGTCCCTACGAGCAGTACTTC. Amino acids: CSAIQGPYEQYF.

This chain links TRBV27 with TRBJ2-7; 13 bases are a match to TRBD2. From germline, CDR1 is MNHEY and CDR2 SMNVEV (reference sequence). The trim removed 1 base at V and 1 base at J, leaving 10 bases unmatched. The CDR3 extends over 19 amino acids. The CDR3 is CASSLYGLAGASKSYEQYF. The CDR3 bases are TGTGCCAGCAGTTTATACGGACTAGCGGGAGCTTCGAAGTCCTACGAGCAGTACTTC.

This chain connects TRBV24-1 to TRBJ2-1; TRBD1 matches 7 bases. CDR1 and CDR2 (germline): KGHDR, SFDVKD. CDR3 length equals 17 residues. Trimming removed 4 bases from V and 6 bases from J; junction bases left unmatched: 14. CDR3 in amino acids: CATSDWGQSAKGNEQFF. CDR3 nucleotides: TGTGCCACCAGTGACTGGGGACAGTCCGCCAAGGGCAATGAGCAGTTCTTC.

The chain employs TRBV28 and TRBJ2-3; D is undetermined. Germline V CDR1 and CDR2: MDHEN, SYDVKM. The V gene lost 6 bases and the J gene lost 0 bases, with 4 bases spanning the gap. The CDR3 runs 12 residues. The CDR3: CASRTSTDTQYF. CDR3 coding DNA: TGTGCCAGCAGAACCAGCACAGATACGCAGTATTTT.

DNA for the CDR3: TGTGCCAGCAGTGTATGGACAGGAGAGACCCAGTACTTC. Translating gives CASSVWTGETQYF. The chain is built from TRBV27 and TRBJ2-5; 7 nucleotides agree with TRBD1. V lost 5 bases, J lost 4 bases, and 4 bases stayed unmatched. Germline V lookup: CDR1 MNHEY, CDR2 SMNVEV (reference sequence). CDR3 size: 13 residues.